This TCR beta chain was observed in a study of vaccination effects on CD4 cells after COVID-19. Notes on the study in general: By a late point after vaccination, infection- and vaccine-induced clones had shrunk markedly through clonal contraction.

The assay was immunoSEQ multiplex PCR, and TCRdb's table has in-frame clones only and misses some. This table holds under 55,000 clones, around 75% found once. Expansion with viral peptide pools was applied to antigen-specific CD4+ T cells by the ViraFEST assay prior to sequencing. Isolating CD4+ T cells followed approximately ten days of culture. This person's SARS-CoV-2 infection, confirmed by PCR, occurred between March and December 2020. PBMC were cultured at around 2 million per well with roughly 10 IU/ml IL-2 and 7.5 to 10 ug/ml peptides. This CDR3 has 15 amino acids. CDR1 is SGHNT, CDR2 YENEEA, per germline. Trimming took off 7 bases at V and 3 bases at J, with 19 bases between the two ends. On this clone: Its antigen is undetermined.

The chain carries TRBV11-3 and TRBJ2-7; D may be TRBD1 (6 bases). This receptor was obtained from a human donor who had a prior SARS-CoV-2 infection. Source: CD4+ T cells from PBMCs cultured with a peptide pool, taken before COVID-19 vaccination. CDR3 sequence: CASTRSGQYNYEQYF. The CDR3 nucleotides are TGTGCCAGCACCCGATCAGGACAGTACAACTACGAGCAGTACTTC.